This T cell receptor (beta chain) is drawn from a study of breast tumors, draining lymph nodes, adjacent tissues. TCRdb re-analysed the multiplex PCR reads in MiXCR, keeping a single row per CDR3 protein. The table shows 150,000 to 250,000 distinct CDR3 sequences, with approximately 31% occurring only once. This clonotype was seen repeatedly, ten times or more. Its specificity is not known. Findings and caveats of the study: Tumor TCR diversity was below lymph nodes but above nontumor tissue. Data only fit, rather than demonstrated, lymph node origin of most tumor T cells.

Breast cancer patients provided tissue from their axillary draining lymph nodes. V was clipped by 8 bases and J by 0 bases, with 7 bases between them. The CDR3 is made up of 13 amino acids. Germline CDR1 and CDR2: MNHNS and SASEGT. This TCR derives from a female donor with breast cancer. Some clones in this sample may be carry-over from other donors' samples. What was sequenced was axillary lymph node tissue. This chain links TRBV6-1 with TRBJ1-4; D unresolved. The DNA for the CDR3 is TGTGCCAGCGGAATTGCAACTAATGAAAAACTGTTTTTT. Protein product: CASGIATNEKLFF.